This T cell receptor beta chain was sequenced for a study of patients and donors after allogeneic stem cell transplantation. TCRdb redid the calling of the RT-PCR reads with MiXCR, one entry per CDR3 protein. The sample has about 110,000 distinct CDR3 sequences, about a third seen once; the top ten hold under 30%. Source material: blood, either unsorted or a sorted T cell fraction (not recorded which). This clonotype originated in a human donor who was either an allogeneic HSCT recipient or a stem cell or donor lymphocyte infusion donor (not recorded which). It is not recorded whose cells these are; they may come from a transplant donor.

CDR3: CACETPPGSSGSPLHF. The CDR3 DNA reads TGTGCCTGTGAGACCCCCCCGGGCAGCAGCGGTTCACCCCTCCACTTT. The chain carries TRBV30 and TRBJ1-6, with D uncertain. V was shortened by 6 bases and J by 9 bases, with 24 bases between the two germline ends. The CDR3 is made up of 16 amino acids. Germline CDR1 and CDR2: GTSNPN and SVGIG (reference sequence).